The clone carrying this T cell receptor beta chain was observed a handful of times. The target antigen is unknown. This entry comes from a study of CD8 T cells in ankylosing spondylitis. Study-wide results and caveats: A TCR beta motif of several highly homologous variants seemed to mark ankylosing spondylitis blood. There was reportedly significant enrichment of clones that were disease-linked in matched ankylosing spondylitis synovial fluid. Previously reported in reactive arthritis synovial fluid and blood were some of the motif variants. Disease-associated clonotypes exhibited CD8+ identity and were relatively infrequent in peripheral blood.

Preparation of TCR beta libraries was done by quantitative 5'-RACE with molecular barcodes. TCRdb analysed the 5' RACE reads with MiXCR anew, one entry per CDR3 protein. Here the sample spans some 840,000 distinct CDR3 sequences, over 9.5% being singletons. Trimming pared 4 bases from V and 5 bases from J, leaving 15 bases between. Germline V gives CDR1 SGDLS, CDR2 YYNGEE. This CDR3 spans 14 amino acids. The sequenced material came from blood, either unsorted or a sorted T cell fraction (not recorded which). The rearrangement joins TRBV9 to TRBJ1-1, with D possibly matching TRBD1 (5 bases). The sequence came from a male donor with ankylosing spondylitis. DNA for the CDR3: TGTGCCAGCAGCTCGCGAGGGGCGTTGACTGAAGCTTTCTTT. This sequence encodes CASSSRGALTEAFF.